Listed below are T cell receptor beta chains from one sample, sequenced in a study of T cells after yellow fever vaccination. TCRdb fed the 5' RACE reads into MiXCR, producing one record per CDR3 protein. The table shows about 510,000 distinct CDR3 sequences, with 20% to 25% occurring only once. Sample: PBMCs, taken about 21 days after the first yellow fever vaccination. The source of these receptors is a man between 18 and 35 years old who received the YFV17D yellow fever vaccine. Both conserved end residues are part of each CDR3. Fields, in order: J gene, clone size, D gene, V gene, CDR3 length, CDR3 DNA, CDR3 protein. D genes are given only for firm matches. The size of a clone is reported for some rows only, either as once, few or many, or as a class for expanded clones.

TRBJ2-3	few	TRBD2	TRBV7-8	17	TGTGCCAGCAGCCGTAGCGGGGGGCTTTCGTGGACAGATACGCAGTATTTT	CASSRSGGLSWTDTQYF
TRBJ1-2	NA	NA	TRBV7-6	12	TGTGCCAGCAGCCCGGACGGGGGGGGCTACACCTTC	CASSPDGGGYTF
TRBJ2-5	NA	NA	TRBV9	14	TGTGCCAGCAGCAGAGGGGGAAACCAAGAGACCCAGTACTTC	CASSRGGNQETQYF
TRBJ1-6	few	NA	TRBV12-5	15	TGTGCTAGTGGTTGGGGAGAGGCCTATAATTCACCCCTCCACTTT	CASGWGEAYNSPLHF
TRBJ2-3	many	NA	TRBV12-3/TRBV12-4	14	TGTGCCAGCAGCCGGAATGATTTCACAGATACGCAGTATTTT	CASSRNDFTDTQYF
TRBJ1-2	NA	NA	TRBV6-5	12	TGTGCCAGCAGTTCCGACCCGACCGGCTACACCTTC	CASSSDPTGYTF
TRBJ1-2	few	NA	TRBV5-1	12	TGCGCCAGCAGCCCAGGGGATTATGACTACACCTTC	CASSPGDYDYTF
TRBJ1-5	few	TRBD1	TRBV3-1	15	TGTGCCAGCAGCCAAGACCCAGGGGGCAGTCAGCCCCAGCATTTT	CASSQDPGGSQPQHF
TRBJ2-3	NA	NA	TRBV11-2	20	TGTGCCAGCAGCCCCGGGGGTGCGGTCGTAGACCTGAGAGGATCAGATACGCAGTATTTT	CASSPGGAVVDLRGSDTQYF
TRBJ2-7	few	NA	TRBV27	15	TGTGCCAGCAGTCAGACGGGACTCAGATCCTACGAGCAGTACTTC	CASSQTGLRSYEQYF
TRBJ1-2	NA	NA	TRBV7-2	14	TGTGCCAGCAGCCCGACAGTTGCAAATTATGGCTACACCTTC	CASSPTVANYGYTF
TRBJ1-1	NA	TRBD1	TRBV13	17	TGTGCCAGCAGCTTAGTAGGGACAGGTGACATGAACACTGAAGCTTTCTTT	CASSLVGTGDMNTEAFF
TRBJ2-1	NA	TRBD1	TRBV5-6	15	TGTGCCAGCAGCTTGGGGGACAGGGCCTACAATGAGCAGTTCTTC	CASSLGDRAYNEQFF
TRBJ2-3	many	NA	TRBV12-3/TRBV12-4	13	TGTGCCAGCAGCCCAAATCCCCCAGATACGCAGTATTTT	CASSPNPPDTQYF
TRBJ2-2	NA	TRBD1	TRBV11-2	18	TGTGCCAGCAGCTTTACTCAGGACAGGGGGCTGAAAACCGGGGAGCTGTTTTTT	CASSFTQDRGLKTGELFF
TRBJ2-5	many	NA	TRBV7-9	14	TGTGCCAGCAGCTTACGACAGGGAGGAGAGACCCAGTACTTC	CASSLRQGGETQYF
TRBJ2-6	few	NA	TRBV20-1	13	TGCAGTGCTAGAGTAGCTGGGGCCAACGTCCTGACTTTC	CSARVAGANVLTF
TRBJ2-1	many	NA	TRBV7-2	15	TGTGCCAGCAGCTTAGGACAGGTCAGATACAATGAGCAGTTCTTC	CASSLGQVRYNEQFF
TRBJ2-1	NA	TRBD2	TRBV20-1	15	TGCAGTGCTAGGAGTCTTGCGGGGGGAAACAATGAGCAGTTCTTC	CSARSLAGGNNEQFF
TRBJ2-7	NA	NA	TRBV7-6	14	TGTGCCAGCAGCCCCGGGACTCGCGTTAACGAGCAGTACTTC	CASSPGTRVNEQYF
TRBJ2-1	few	TRBD1	TRBV30	12	TGTGCCTGGAGCCTACAGGGGAATGAGCAGTTCTTC	CAWSLQGNEQFF
TRBJ2-5	NA	NA	TRBV28	12	TGTGCCACCCAACTAGGGCAAGAGACCCAGTACTTC	CATQLGQETQYF
TRBJ2-1	few	TRBD2	TRBV5-4	16	TGTGCCAGCAGCTCAGCGGGGGGAGGGACCTACAATGAGCAGTTCTTC	CASSSAGGGTYNEQFF
TRBJ1-2	NA	TRBD1	TRBV27	14	TGTGCCAGCAGACCTAGAACAGGGGGATATGGCTACACCTTC	CASRPRTGGYGYTF
TRBJ2-7	few	NA	TRBV4-2	17	TGTGCCAGCAGCCGCCGGGGAGATGGACCAAGCTCCTACGAGCAGTACTTC	CASSRRGDGPSSYEQYF
TRBJ1-1	many	NA	TRBV10-3	13	TGTGCCATCAGGGGGACGGACAACACTGAAGCTTTCTTT	CAIRGTDNTEAFF
TRBJ2-5	few	TRBD1	TRBV5-1	14	TGCGCCAGCAGATTTGGGACAGTGGAAGAGACCCAGTACTTC	CASRFGTVEETQYF
TRBJ2-4	few	NA	TRBV6-1	13	TGTGCCAGCAGTCCGGGACAACGGAACATTCAGTACTTC	CASSPGQRNIQYF
TRBJ1-1	NA	TRBD1	TRBV2	13	TGTGCCAGTGGACAGGGAATAAACACTGAAGCTTTCTTT	CASGQGINTEAFF
TRBJ1-5	NA	NA	TRBV7-4	19	TGTGCCAGCAGCCCAAGACAGGAGGGCGGTGGGCGCTCAAATCAGCCCCAGCATTTT	CASSPRQEGGGRSNQPQHF
TRBJ1-1	few	TRBD1	TRBV20-1	15	TGCAGTGCAAGTACAGGGGTCCCTATGAACACTGAAGCTTTCTTT	CSASTGVPMNTEAFF
TRBJ2-1	NA	NA	TRBV5-6	16	TGTGCCAGCAGCTTGGTGAGGTCTAGCTCCTACAATGAGCAGTTCTTC	CASSLVRSSSYNEQFF
TRBJ1-5	NA	NA	TRBV4-3	17	TGCGCCAGCAGCCAAGAGGCAGGGGCCCTTAGCAATCAGCCCCAGCATTTT	CASSQEAGALSNQPQHF
TRBJ1-1	few	NA	TRBV29-1	12	TGCAGCGTTGGCGAGGGGAACACTGAAGCTTTCTTT	CSVGEGNTEAFF